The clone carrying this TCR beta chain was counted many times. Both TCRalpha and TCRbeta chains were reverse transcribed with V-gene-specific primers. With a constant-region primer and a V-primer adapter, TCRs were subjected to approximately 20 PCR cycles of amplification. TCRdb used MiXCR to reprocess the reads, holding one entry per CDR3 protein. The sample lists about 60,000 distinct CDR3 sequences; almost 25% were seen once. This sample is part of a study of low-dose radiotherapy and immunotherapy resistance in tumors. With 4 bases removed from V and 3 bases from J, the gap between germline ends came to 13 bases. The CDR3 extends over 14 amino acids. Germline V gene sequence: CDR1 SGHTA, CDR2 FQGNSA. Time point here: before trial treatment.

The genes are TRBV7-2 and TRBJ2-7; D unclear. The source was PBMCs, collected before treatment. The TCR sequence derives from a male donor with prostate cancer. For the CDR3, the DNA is TGTGCCAGCAGCTCCCGGACGGGTCACTACGAGCAGTACTTC. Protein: CASSSRTGHYEQYF.